This is a list of T cell receptor beta chains from one sample in a study of metastatic and nonmetastatic thyroid tumors. TCRdb ran MiXCR on the PCR reads. This table has nearly 25,000 clones, about 26% appearing once. Sequencing input: blood. The receptors originated from a male donor with papillary thyroid cancer or a benign thyroid nodule (not recorded which). Some clones in this sample may be carry-over from other donors' samples. Both conserved end residues are part of each CDR3. D genes are given only for firm matches. Size tells how often a clone was seen (once, few, many) or the class of an expanded clone, and some rows leave it out.

TRBV19	13	NA	TRBJ1-6	NA	CASKLGGGSPLHF	TGTGCCAGCAAGCTCGGGGGCGGTTCACCCCTCCACTTT
TRBV20-1	14	TRBD2	TRBJ2-3	medium-sized	CSAVLAGATDTQYF	TGCAGTGCTGTACTAGCGGGAGCAACAGATACGCAGTATTTT
TRBV11-2	11	NA	TRBJ2-1	many	CASKGYNEQFF	TGTGCCAGTAAAGGCTACAATGAGCAGTTCTTC
TRBV4-1	15	NA	TRBJ1-5	NA	CASSQSGGSNQPQHF	TGCGCCAGCAGCCAATCCGGGGGTAGCAATCAGCCCCAGCATTTT
TRBV11-1	19	TRBD2	TRBJ2-6	NA	CASSSGTSGIGALANVLTF	TGTGCCAGCAGCTCCGGGACTAGCGGGATAGGGGCTTTGGCCAACGTCCTGACTTTC
TRBV6-1	13	NA	TRBJ1-6	medium-sized	CASNYEVNSPLHF	TGTGCCAGCAATTATGAGGTGAATTCACCCCTCCACTTT
TRBV6-5	15	NA	TRBJ2-7	few	CASSYSLLASYEQYF	TGTGCCAGTAGTTACTCACTGCTAGCTAGCTACGAGCAGTACTTC
TRBV18	13	NA	TRBJ2-5	NA	CASSPGHQETQYF	TGTGCCAGCTCACCCGGACATCAAGAGACCCAGTACTTC
TRBV6-1	15	NA	TRBJ2-7	medium-sized	CASSVTFPSSYEQYF	TGTGCCAGCAGTGTGACTTTTCCGAGCTCCTACGAGCAGTACTTC
TRBV6-2/TRBV6-3	15	TRBD2	TRBJ2-5	many	CASKGGRLGEETQYF	TGTGCCAGCAAGGGCGGGAGGCTGGGGGAAGAGACCCAGTACTTC
TRBV6-2/TRBV6-3	12	NA	TRBJ2-1	many	CASSYTGHEQFF	TGTGCCAGCAGTTACACCGGCCATGAGCAGTTCTTC
TRBV20-1	14	TRBD2	TRBJ2-1	many	CSWQKVAGANEQFF	TGCAGCTGGCAGAAGGTGGCGGGAGCCAATGAGCAGTTCTTC
TRBV6-1	14	TRBD1	TRBJ1-1	many	CASSSQGARTEAFF	TGTGCCAGCAGTAGCCAGGGGGCTCGGACTGAAGCTTTCTTT
TRBV20-1	13	NA	TRBJ2-7	NA	CSARGGVSHEQYF	TGCAGTGCTAGGGGCGGGGTCTCCCACGAGCAGTACTTC
TRBV28	16	NA	TRBJ1-5	many	CASSSHLGGMIQPQHF	TGTGCCAGCAGTTCACACCTCGGGGGAATGATCCAGCCCCAGCATTTT
TRBV28	13	NA	TRBJ2-7	few	CASTRDTSYEQYF	TGTGCCAGCACCCGGGACACCAGCTACGAGCAGTACTTC
TRBV30	14	TRBD2	TRBJ2-7	once	CAWSGTSGRAEQYF	TGTGCCTGGAGTGGGACTAGCGGGAGGGCTGAGCAGTACTTC
TRBV7-9	18	NA	TRBJ2-6	many	CASSPPQVMSSGANVLTF	TGTGCCAGCAGCCCGCCCCAGGTAATGTCCTCTGGGGCCAACGTCCTGACTTTC
TRBV27	14	TRBD2	TRBJ2-7	few	CASSSAGASYEQYF	TGTGCCAGCAGTTCGGCGGGAGCTTCCTACGAGCAGTACTTC
TRBV11-3	15	NA	TRBJ2-7	medium-sized	CASSLGPTESYEQYF	TGTGCCAGCAGCTTGGGACCTACTGAATCCTACGAGCAGTACTTC
TRBV4-1	16	NA	TRBJ2-5	many	CASSQDLRGNGETQYF	TGCGCCAGCAGCCAAGATCTTAGGGGGAACGGGGAGACCCAGTACTTC
TRBV5-1	16	NA	TRBJ2-3	many	CASRSPLAQGTDTQYF	TGCGCCAGCCGATCGCCTCTCGCCCAGGGCACAGATACGCAGTATTTT
TRBV5-1	17	TRBD2	TRBJ2-1	many	CASSLGEAGGSYNEQFF	TGCGCCAGCAGCTTGGGAGAAGCGGGAGGCTCCTACAATGAGCAGTTCTTC
TRBV7-3	15	NA	TRBJ2-1	many	CASAKTLGSSNEQFF	TGTGCCAGCGCCAAAACCCTCGGGAGTTCTAATGAGCAGTTCTTC
TRBV6-1	15	NA	TRBJ1-1	few	CASSHDGRKDTEAFF	TGTGCCAGCAGTCATGACGGAAGGAAGGACACTGAAGCTTTCTTT
TRBV27	15	NA	TRBJ1-6	NA	CASRDHDVGESPLHF	TGTGCCAGCAGGGACCACGACGTAGGAGAGTCACCCCTCCACTTT
TRBV18	16	NA	TRBJ2-5	many	CASSPRPLSGQETQYF	TGTGCCAGCTCACCACGGCCCCTCTCGGGTCAAGAGACCCAGTACTTC
TRBV20-1	13	TRBD1	TRBJ2-7	medium-sized	CSAQARDRVEQYF	TGCAGTGCCCAAGCCCGGGACAGGGTCGAGCAGTACTTC
TRBV6-1	14	NA	TRBJ1-3	NA	CASRFRHGRNTIYF	TGTGCCAGCAGGTTCCGCCACGGTCGAAACACCATATATTTT
TRBV15	14	TRBD1	TRBJ2-7	many	CATGQGVGSYEQYF	TGTGCCACCGGACAGGGGGTCGGCTCCTACGAGCAGTACTTC
TRBV7-9	15	NA	TRBJ1-4	many	CASSPREGVDEKLFF	TGTGCCAGCAGCCCCCGAGAGGGAGTAGATGAAAAACTGTTTTTT
TRBV20-1	13	NA	TRBJ1-2	NA	CSAANVPNYGYTF	TGCAGTGCCGCCAATGTACCTAACTATGGCTACACCTTC
TRBV2	12	NA	TRBJ2-3	few	CASRDGTDTQYF	TGTGCCAGCAGGGACGGCACAGATACGCAGTATTTT
TRBV30	14	NA	TRBJ2-1	once	CAWDDWVYYNEQFF	TGTGCCTGGGACGATTGGGTGTACTACAATGAGCAGTTCTTC
TRBV5-4	15	NA	TRBJ1-1	many	CASSGLGGRGTEAFF	TGTGCCAGCAGCGGACTAGGTGGCAGGGGCACTGAAGCTTTCTTT
TRBV6-2/TRBV6-3	17	TRBD1	TRBJ2-2	few	CASSYGRQGVNTGELFF	TGTGCCAGCAGTTACGGCAGACAGGGGGTGAACACCGGGGAGCTGTTTTTT
TRBV6-1	15	TRBD2	TRBJ2-3	many	CASSELAGATDTQYF	TGTGCCAGCAGTGAATTGGCGGGAGCGACAGATACGCAGTATTTT
TRBV20-1	14	NA	TRBJ2-7	NA	CSARIMTSRFEQYF	TGCAGTGCGCGGATCATGACTAGTCGGTTCGAGCAGTACTTC
TRBV10-2	13	NA	TRBJ2-7	many	CASMVGTGNEQYF	TGCGCCAGCATGGTCGGGACGGGGAATGAGCAGTACTTC
TRBV10-3	12	NA	TRBJ1-4	many	CAISESVEKLFF	TGTGCCATCAGTGAGTCAGTCGAAAAACTGTTTTTT
TRBV9	12	NA	TRBJ1-1	many	CASGGLNTEAFF	TGTGCCAGCGGGGGACTGAACACTGAAGCTTTCTTT